The clone carrying this T cell receptor beta chain was detected only once. Using immunoSEQ multiplex PCR, the repertoire was profiled, and TCRdb retains in-frame clones only, with some absent. The data hold about 350,000 clones, with about 88% observed a single time. These data are taken from a study of blood T cell repertoires in COVID-19. Germline values: CDR1 SGHNT, CDR2 YENEEA. Trimming removed 2 bases from V and 1 base from J; junction bases left unmatched: 6. CDR3 size: 16 residues. Participants came from roughly 25 US areas, aged about 18 to 95 years. This receptor was obtained from a woman under 40 who had been exposed to COVID-19. The sequenced material came from PBMCs or T cells enriched from blood (not recorded which). V and J are TRBV11-3 and TRBJ2-3; the match to TRBD2 covers 7 bases. The CDR3 nucleotides are TGTGCCAGCAGCTTAAATACGGGAGGCGGCACAGATACGCAGTATTTT. It is translated as CASSLNTGGGTDTQYF.